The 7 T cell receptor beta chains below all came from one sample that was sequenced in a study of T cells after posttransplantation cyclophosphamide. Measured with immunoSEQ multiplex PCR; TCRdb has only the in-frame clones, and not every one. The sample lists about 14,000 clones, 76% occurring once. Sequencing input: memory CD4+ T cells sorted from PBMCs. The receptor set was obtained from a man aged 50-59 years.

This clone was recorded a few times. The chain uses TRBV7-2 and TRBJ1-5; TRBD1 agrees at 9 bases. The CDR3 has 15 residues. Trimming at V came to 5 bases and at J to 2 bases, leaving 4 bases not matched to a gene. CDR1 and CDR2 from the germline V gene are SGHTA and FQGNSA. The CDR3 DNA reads TGTGCCAGCAGCCCGGGGACAGGGCGCAATCAGCCCCAGCATTTT. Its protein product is CASSPGTGRNQPQHF. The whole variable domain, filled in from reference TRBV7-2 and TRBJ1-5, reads GAGVSQSPSNKVTEKGKDVELRCDPISGHTALYWYRQSLGQGLEFLIYFQGNSAPDKSGLPSDRFSAERTGGSVSTLTIQRTQQEDSAVYLCASSPGTGRNQPQHFGDGTRLSIL.

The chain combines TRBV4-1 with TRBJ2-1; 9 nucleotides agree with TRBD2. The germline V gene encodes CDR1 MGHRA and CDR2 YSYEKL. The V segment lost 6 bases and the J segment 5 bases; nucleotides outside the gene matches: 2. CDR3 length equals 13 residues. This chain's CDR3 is CASRRGGNNEQFF. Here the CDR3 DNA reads TGCGCCAGCAGGCGGGGGGGTAACAATGAGCAGTTCTTC.

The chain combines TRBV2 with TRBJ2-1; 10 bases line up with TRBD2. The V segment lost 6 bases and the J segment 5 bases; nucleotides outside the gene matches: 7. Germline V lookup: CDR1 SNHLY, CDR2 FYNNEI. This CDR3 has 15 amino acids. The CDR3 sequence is CASSQRTSGHNEQFF. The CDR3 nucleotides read TGTGCCAGCAGCCAAAGGACTAGCGGCCACAATGAGCAGTTCTTC. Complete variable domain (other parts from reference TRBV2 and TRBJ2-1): EPEVTQTPSHQVTQMGQEVILRCVPISNHLYFYWYRQILGQKVEFLVSFYNNEISEKSEIFDDQFSVERPDGSNFTLKIRSTKLEDSAMYFCASSQRTSGHNEQFFGPGTRLTVL.

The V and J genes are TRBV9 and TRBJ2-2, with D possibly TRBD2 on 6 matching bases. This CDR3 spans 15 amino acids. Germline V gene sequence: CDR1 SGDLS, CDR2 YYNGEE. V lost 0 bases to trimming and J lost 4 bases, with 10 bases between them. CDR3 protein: CASSVDGGVTGELFF. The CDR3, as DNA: TGTGCCAGCAGCGTAGACGGGGGAGTCACCGGGGAGCTGTTTTTT. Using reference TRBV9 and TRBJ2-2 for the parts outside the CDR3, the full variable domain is DSGVTQTPKHLITATGQRVTLRCSPRSGDLSVYWYQQSLDQGLQFLIQYYNGEERAKGNILERFSAQQFPDLHSELNLSSLELGDSALYFCASSVDGGVTGELFFGEGSRLTVL.

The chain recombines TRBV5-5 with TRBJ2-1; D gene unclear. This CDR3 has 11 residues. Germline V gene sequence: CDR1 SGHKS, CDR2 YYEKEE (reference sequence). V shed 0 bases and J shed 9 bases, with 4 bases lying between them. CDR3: CASSLDGEQFF. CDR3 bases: TGTGCCAGCAGCTTGGACGGTGAGCAGTTCTTC.

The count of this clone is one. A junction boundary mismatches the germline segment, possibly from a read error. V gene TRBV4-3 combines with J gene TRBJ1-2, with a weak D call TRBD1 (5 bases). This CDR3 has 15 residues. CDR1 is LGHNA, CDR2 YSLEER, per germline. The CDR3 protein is CASSQVYGGNDGYTF. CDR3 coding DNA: TGCGCCAGCAGCCAAGTCTACGGGGGTAACGATGGCTACACCTTC.

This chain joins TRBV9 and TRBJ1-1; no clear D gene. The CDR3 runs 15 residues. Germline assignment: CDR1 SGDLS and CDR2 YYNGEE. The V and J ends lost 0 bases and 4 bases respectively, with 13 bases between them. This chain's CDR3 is CASSVDPQRSTEAFF. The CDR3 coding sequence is TGTGCCAGCAGCGTAGATCCTCAGCGGTCCACTGAAGCTTTCTTT.